A selection of T cell receptor beta chains follows, all from one sample in a study of tumor and adjacent non-tumor tissue in lung cancer. Using its own MiXCR run on the multiplex PCR reads, TCRdb lists one record per CDR3 protein. This table holds 91,000 or so distinct CDR3 sequences, around 71% found once. The specimen sequenced was lung tumor tissue. The source is a man between 60 and 75 years old with non-small cell lung cancer. Each CDR3 is given with its conserved first and last residue. The D gene is left open where the match is weak. Rows may omit the clone size; those that give it use once, few, many or a size class.

d_call: TRBD1
clone_size: -
v_call: TRBV4-2
j_call: TRBJ1-5
cdr3_nt: TGTGCCAGCAATCAGGGGGTCAATCAGCCCCAGCATTTT
cdr3_aa: CASNQGVNQPQHF

d_call: -
clone_size: -
v_call: TRBV6-6
j_call: TRBJ2-2
cdr3_nt: TGTGCCAGCACCTATAGGGGGGTCGGGGAGCTGTTTTTT
cdr3_aa: CASTYRGVGELFF

d_call: -
clone_size: medium-sized
v_call: TRBV6-2/TRBV6-3
j_call: TRBJ2-5
cdr3_nt: TGTGCCAGCAGTTACTCTTGGACAAAAGAGACCCAGTACTTC
cdr3_aa: CASSYSWTKETQYF

d_call: -
clone_size: medium-sized
v_call: TRBV11-3
j_call: TRBJ2-2
cdr3_nt: TGTGCCAGCAGCTTCTCAGGGGCCGGGGAGCTGTTTTTT
cdr3_aa: CASSFSGAGELFF

d_call: TRBD2
clone_size: -
v_call: TRBV7-9
j_call: TRBJ2-7
cdr3_nt: TGTGCCAGCAGCGGACCGGGACTAGCGGGACGGTACGAGCAGTACTTC
cdr3_aa: CASSGPGLAGRYEQYF

d_call: TRBD1
clone_size: -
v_call: TRBV5-1
j_call: TRBJ2-5
cdr3_nt: TGCGCCAGAACCAGGACAGGGGACGACCAGTACTTC
cdr3_aa: CARTRTGDDQYF

d_call: -
clone_size: -
v_call: TRBV4-1
j_call: TRBJ2-6
cdr3_nt: TGTGCCAGCGGCCAAGAAGGGTCTGGGGCCAACATCCTGACTTTC
cdr3_aa: CASGQEGSGANILTF

d_call: TRBD1
clone_size: -
v_call: TRBV29-1
j_call: TRBJ2-5
cdr3_nt: TGCAGCGCAAATTACCGGGACAGGCAAGAGATCCAGTACTTC
cdr3_aa: CSANYRDRQEIQYF

d_call: -
clone_size: many
v_call: TRBV12-3/TRBV12-4
j_call: TRBJ2-1
cdr3_nt: TGTGCCAGCAGTTTTTTCAGGGCCGATGAGCAGTTCTTC
cdr3_aa: CASSFFRADEQFF

d_call: -
clone_size: many
v_call: TRBV7-9
j_call: TRBJ2-5
cdr3_nt: TGTGCCAGCAGCTTAAACAGTGGGGAGACCCAGTACTTC
cdr3_aa: CASSLNSGETQYF

d_call: -
clone_size: -
v_call: TRBV11-2
j_call: TRBJ2-7
cdr3_nt: TGTGCCAGCGGGGGGGCTACTAGCGAGGGCCAGCAGTACTTC
cdr3_aa: CASGGATSEGQQYF

d_call: TRBD1
clone_size: many
v_call: TRBV29-1
j_call: TRBJ1-2
cdr3_nt: TGCAGCGGTGCTGACAGGGACTATGGCTACACCTTC
cdr3_aa: CSGADRDYGYTF

d_call: TRBD1
clone_size: many
v_call: TRBV29-1
j_call: TRBJ1-1
cdr3_nt: TGCAGCGTTGGGCAGGGGGCATCTTTTACTGAAGCTTTCTTT
cdr3_aa: CSVGQGASFTEAFF

d_call: -
clone_size: -
v_call: TRBV10-2
j_call: TRBJ1-5
cdr3_nt: TGCTCCAGCAGTTGGCAGAGAAATCAGCCCCAGCATTTT
cdr3_aa: CSSSWQRNQPQHF

d_call: -
clone_size: -
v_call: TRBV20-1
j_call: TRBJ1-6
cdr3_nt: TGCAGTGCTAGAGATCGAATCGGGGGTCCAAATACACCCCTCCACTTT
cdr3_aa: CSARDRIGGPNTPLHF

d_call: TRBD1
clone_size: many
v_call: TRBV30
j_call: TRBJ2-5
cdr3_nt: TGTGCCTGGAGTCTGGGGACAGGGCAAGAGACCCAGTACTTC
cdr3_aa: CAWSLGTGQETQYF

d_call: -
clone_size: -
v_call: TRBV11-2
j_call: TRBJ1-4
cdr3_nt: TGTGCCAGCAGCTCTAGAAGGGGCACTAATGAAAAACTGTTTTTT
cdr3_aa: CASSSRRGTNEKLFF

d_call: -
clone_size: -
v_call: TRBV7-2
j_call: TRBJ2-7
cdr3_nt: TGTGCCAGCAACCTAGACTACGAGCAGTACTTC
cdr3_aa: CASNLDYEQYF

d_call: -
clone_size: few
v_call: TRBV28
j_call: TRBJ2-7
cdr3_nt: TGTGCCAGCGGTTTAGGAACCGAGGGCAAGCAGTACTTC
cdr3_aa: CASGLGTEGKQYF

d_call: -
clone_size: -
v_call: TRBV14
j_call: TRBJ1-2
cdr3_nt: TGTGCCAGCAACCAAGGAAACAGGCCTAACTATGGCTACACCTTC
cdr3_aa: CASNQGNRPNYGYTF

d_call: -
clone_size: -
v_call: TRBV6-1
j_call: TRBJ1-2
cdr3_nt: TGTGCCAGCGGTGAAAGGGGCTATGGCTACGCCTTC
cdr3_aa: CASGERGYGYAF

d_call: -
clone_size: few
v_call: TRBV7-9
j_call: TRBJ1-1
cdr3_nt: TGTGCCAGCAGCCCATTGCGGGGGGCTAGGACTGAAGCTTTCTTT
cdr3_aa: CASSPLRGARTEAFF

d_call: -
clone_size: -
v_call: TRBV4-1
j_call: TRBJ2-3
cdr3_nt: TGCGCCAGTAGCCTGAGCGAGGTCACAGATACGCAGTATTTT
cdr3_aa: CASSLSEVTDTQYF

d_call: TRBD1
clone_size: few
v_call: TRBV7-9
j_call: TRBJ1-1
cdr3_nt: TGTGCCAGCAGCCTCCCGGGACAGGGTTCCACTGAAGCTTTCTTT
cdr3_aa: CASSLPGQGSTEAFF